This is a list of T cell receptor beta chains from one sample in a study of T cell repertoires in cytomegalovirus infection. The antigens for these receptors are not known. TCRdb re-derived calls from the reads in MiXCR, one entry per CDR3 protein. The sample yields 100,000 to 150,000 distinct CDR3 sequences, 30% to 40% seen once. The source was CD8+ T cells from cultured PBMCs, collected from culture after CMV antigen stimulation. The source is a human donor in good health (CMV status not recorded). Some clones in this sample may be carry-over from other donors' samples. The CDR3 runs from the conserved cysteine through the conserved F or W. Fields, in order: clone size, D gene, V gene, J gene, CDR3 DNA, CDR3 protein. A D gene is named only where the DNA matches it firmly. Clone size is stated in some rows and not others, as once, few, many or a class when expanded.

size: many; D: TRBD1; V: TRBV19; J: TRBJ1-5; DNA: TGTGCCAGTAGTAACGGCGACAGGGGGAATATATTAGGCAATCAGCCCCAGCATTTT; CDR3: CASSNGDRGNILGNQPQHF
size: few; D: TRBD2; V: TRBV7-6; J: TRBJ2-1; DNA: TGTGCCAGCAGCACCCAAAGACTAGCGGGGGTATACAATGAGCAGTTCTTC; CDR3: CASSTQRLAGVYNEQFF
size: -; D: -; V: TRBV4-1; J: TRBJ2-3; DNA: TGCGCCAGCAGCCTGTTTTCGACGGATACGCAGTATTTT; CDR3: CASSLFSTDTQYF
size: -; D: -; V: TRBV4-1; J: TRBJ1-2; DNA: TGCGCCAGCAGCCAAGAGGGAGGGCAGGGTGACGGCTACACCTTC; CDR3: CASSQEGGQGDGYTF
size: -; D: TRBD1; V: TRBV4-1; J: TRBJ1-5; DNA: TGCGCCAGCAGCCAGGACAGGGGGCTTTTTCAGCCCCAGCATTTT; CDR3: CASSQDRGLFQPQHF
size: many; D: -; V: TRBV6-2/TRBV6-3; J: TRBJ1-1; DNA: TGTGCCAGCAGTTACTGGCAGGGCGGGACTGAAGCTTTCTTT; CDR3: CASSYWQGGTEAFF
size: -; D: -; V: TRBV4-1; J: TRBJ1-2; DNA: TGCGCCAGCAGCCAGGGACGTCAAGCCTATGGCTACACCTTC; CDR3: CASSQGRQAYGYTF
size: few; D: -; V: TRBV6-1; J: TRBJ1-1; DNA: TGTGCCAGCAGTTCGTCGGAGGGCACTGAAGCTTTCTTT; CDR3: CASSSSEGTEAFF
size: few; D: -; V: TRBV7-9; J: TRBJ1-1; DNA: TGTGCCAGCAGCTTAGCAAGGGAGATAACTGAAGCTTTCTTT; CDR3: CASSLAREITEAFF
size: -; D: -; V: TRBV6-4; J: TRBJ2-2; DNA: TGTGCCAGCAGTTACTATCTTGGACAGATAACCGAGGAGCTGTTTTTT; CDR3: CASSYYLGQITEELFF
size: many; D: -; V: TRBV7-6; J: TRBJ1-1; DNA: TGTGCCAGCAGCTCATTCCCAGGTGGGGACACTGAAGCTTTCTTT; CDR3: CASSSFPGGDTEAFF
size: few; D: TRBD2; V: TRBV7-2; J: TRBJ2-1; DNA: TGTGCCAGCAGCGACCCGGGACTAGCATATGAGCAGTTCTTC; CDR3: CASSDPGLAYEQFF
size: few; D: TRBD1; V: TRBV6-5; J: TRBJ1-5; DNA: TGTGCCAGCAGTTACTCGACAGGGGTTCAGCCCCAGCATTTT; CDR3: CASSYSTGVQPQHF
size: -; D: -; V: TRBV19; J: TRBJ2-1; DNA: TGTGCCACCAATGGGCTGGTATCCTACAATGAGCAGTTCTTC; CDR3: CATNGLVSYNEQFF
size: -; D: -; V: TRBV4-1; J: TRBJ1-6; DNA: TGCGCCAGCAGCCAAGATTTGTTGGAGGATTCACCCCTCCACTTT; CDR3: CASSQDLLEDSPLHF
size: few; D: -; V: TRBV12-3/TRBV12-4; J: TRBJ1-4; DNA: TGTGCCAGCAGTCTCCCGACCCGGGAAAAACTGTTTTTT; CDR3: CASSLPTREKLFF
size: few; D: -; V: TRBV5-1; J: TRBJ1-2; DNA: TGCGCCAGCAGCTTGGCCCCCCCAGGGAGTAGTTATGGCTACACCTTC; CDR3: CASSLAPPGSSYGYTF
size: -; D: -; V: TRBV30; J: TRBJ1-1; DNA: TGTGCCCCTAGGGGGGGGGGGGGAGAAATGAACACTGAAGCTTTCTTT; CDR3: CAPRGGGGEMNTEAFF
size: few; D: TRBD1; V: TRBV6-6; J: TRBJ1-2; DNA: TGTGCCAGCAGTTACGGGCGGACAGGGAGCGGCGCACTCTATGGCTACACCTTC; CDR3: CASSYGRTGSGALYGYTF
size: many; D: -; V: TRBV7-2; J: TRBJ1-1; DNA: TGTGCCAGCAGCTTACTTACCGGGGGGTTTACTGAAGCTTTCTTT; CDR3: CASSLLTGGFTEAFF
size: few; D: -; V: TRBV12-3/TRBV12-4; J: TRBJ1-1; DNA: TGTGCCAGCACCCCATTGCCCTCCGAAGCTTTCTTT; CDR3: CASTPLPSEAFF
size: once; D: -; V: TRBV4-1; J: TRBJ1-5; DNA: TGCGCCAGCAGCCCTGGGGGCGCGACGAATCAGCCCCAGCATTTT; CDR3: CASSPGGATNQPQHF
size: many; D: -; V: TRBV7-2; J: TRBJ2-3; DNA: TGTGCCAGCAGCCCGGCAGGGGGCACAGATACGCAGTATTTT; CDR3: CASSPAGGTDTQYF
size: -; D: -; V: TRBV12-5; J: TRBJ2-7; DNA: TGTGCTAGTGGTTTGGGACAGATCTCCTACGAGCAGTACTTC; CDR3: CASGLGQISYEQYF
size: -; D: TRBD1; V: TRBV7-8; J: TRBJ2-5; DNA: TGTGCCAGCAGCTTAGTAACAGGGGGCCTGGTGGAGACCCAGTACTTC; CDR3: CASSLVTGGLVETQYF
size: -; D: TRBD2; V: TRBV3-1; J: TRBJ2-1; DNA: TGTGCCAGCAGCCAAGAATCCCAGCGGGGGAGCTCCTACAATGAGCAGTTCTTC; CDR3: CASSQESQRGSSYNEQFF
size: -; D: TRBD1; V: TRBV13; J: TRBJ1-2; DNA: TGTGCCAGCAGCTTTCAGGGGGCAGCTGGCTACACCTTC; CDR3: CASSFQGAAGYTF
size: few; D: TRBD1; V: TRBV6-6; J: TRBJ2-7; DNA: TGTGCCAGCAGTTACAGGGGACAGAGCTCCTACGAGCAGTACTTC; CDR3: CASSYRGQSSYEQYF
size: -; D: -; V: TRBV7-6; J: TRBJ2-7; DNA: TGTGCCAGCAGCTTAGACATCACCTACGAGCAGTACTTC; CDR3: CASSLDITYEQYF
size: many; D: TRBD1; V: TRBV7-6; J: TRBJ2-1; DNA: TGTGCCAGCAGCAATACCGGGACAGGGGGTTACAATGAGCAGTTCTTC; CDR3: CASSNTGTGGYNEQFF
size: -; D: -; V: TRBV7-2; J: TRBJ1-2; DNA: TGTGCCAGCAGCTTAGCACGGGCTTTCGGCTATGGCTACACCTTC; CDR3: CASSLARAFGYGYTF
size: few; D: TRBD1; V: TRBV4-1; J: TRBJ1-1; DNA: TGCGCCAGCAGCCAAGAAGGTCCAGGGGGAGGCGAAGCTTTCTTT; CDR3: CASSQEGPGGGEAFF
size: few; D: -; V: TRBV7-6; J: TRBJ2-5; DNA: TGTGCCAGCAGCTCCGACTCCCAGGCCCAGTACTTC; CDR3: CASSSDSQAQYF
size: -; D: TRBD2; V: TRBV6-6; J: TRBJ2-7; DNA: TGTGCCAGCAGTCCGCGGGTTAGCGGGACCTACGAGCAGTACTTC; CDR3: CASSPRVSGTYEQYF
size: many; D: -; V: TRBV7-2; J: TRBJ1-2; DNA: TGTGCCAGCAGCTTATTTTTACAGGCGAACAAAAAAAACTATGGCTACACCTTC; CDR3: CASSLFLQANKKNYGYTF
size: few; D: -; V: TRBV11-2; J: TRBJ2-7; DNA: TGTGCCAGCAGCTTAGAGGGCAGCGAAGCCTACGAGCAGTACTTC; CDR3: CASSLEGSEAYEQYF
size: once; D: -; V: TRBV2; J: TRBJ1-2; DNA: TGTGCCAGCAACCCAGATTACACAGGGTCCGGCTACACCTTC; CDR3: CASNPDYTGSGYTF
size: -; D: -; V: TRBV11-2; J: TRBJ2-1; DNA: TGTGCCAGCAGCGACGGGTCTAGAGACAATGAGCAGTTCTTC; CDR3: CASSDGSRDNEQFF
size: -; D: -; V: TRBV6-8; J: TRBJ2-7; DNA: TGTGCCAGCAGTTACTCGAGTCAGGACTCCTACGAGCAGTACTTC; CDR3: CASSYSSQDSYEQYF
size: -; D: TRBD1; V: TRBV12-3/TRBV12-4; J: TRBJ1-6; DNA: TGTGCCAGCACCCGACAGGGAATACATTCACCCCTCCACTTT; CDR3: CASTRQGIHSPLHF
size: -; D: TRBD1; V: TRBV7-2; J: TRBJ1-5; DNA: TGTGCCAGCAGCTTTGGGACAGGGTTACATAGCAATCAGCCCCAGCATTTT; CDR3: CASSFGTGLHSNQPQHF
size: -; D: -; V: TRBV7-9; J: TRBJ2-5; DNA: TGTGCCAGCAGCTCTCCCGGGGACGCGCTCCAAGAGACCCAGTACTTC; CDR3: CASSSPGDALQETQYF
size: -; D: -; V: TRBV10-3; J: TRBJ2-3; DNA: TGTGCCATCAGTCCTGGAGGGGCCAGCACAGATACGCAGTATTTT; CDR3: CAISPGGASTDTQYF
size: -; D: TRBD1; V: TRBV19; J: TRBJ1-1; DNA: TGTGCCAGTAGTTGGACAGGGACTGAAGCTTTCTTT; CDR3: CASSWTGTEAFF
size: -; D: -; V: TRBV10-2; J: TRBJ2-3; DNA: TGCGCCAGCAGTGAGAACGGGGCCACAGATACGCAGTATTTT; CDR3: CASSENGATDTQYF
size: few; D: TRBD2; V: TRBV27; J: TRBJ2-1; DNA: TGTGCCAGCAGTCCAAGGACTAGCGGGGGGGCGGAATACAATGAGCAGTTCTTC; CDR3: CASSPRTSGGAEYNEQFF
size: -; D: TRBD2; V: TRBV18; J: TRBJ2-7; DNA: TGTGCCAGCTCAAAAGCGGGGATTACCTACGAGCAGTACTTC; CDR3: CASSKAGITYEQYF
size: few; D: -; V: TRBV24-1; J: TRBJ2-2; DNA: TGTGCCACCAGTGATCCATGGGACACGGCTTCGAACACCGGGGAGCTGTTTTTT; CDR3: CATSDPWDTASNTGELFF